This TCR beta chain was captured by sequencing in a study of regulatory T cells in long-lasting Graves disease. Relying on iRepertoire HTBI primers and Arm-PCR of CDR3 regions, the team built TCR beta libraries. Using its own MiXCR run on the multiplex PCR reads, TCRdb lists one record per CDR3 protein. This table holds a few hundred thousand distinct CDR3 sequences, roughly 25% found once. Whole-study results and caveats: There were preferences for TRBV28, TRBJ1-2 and TRBJ2-5 in persistent disease.

This clonotype was found a few times. Its antigen is undetermined. As to time point: persistent/refractory GD, antithyroid drugs over 5 years with positive TRAb. The TCR library was made from RNA extracted from PBMCs. This CDR3 spans 16 amino acids. Germline lookup yields CDR1 SGHAT and CDR2 FQNNGV. Trimming at V came to 1 base and at J to 7 bases, leaving 8 bases not matched to a gene. The origin of this receptor is a middle-aged woman with Graves disease. Sequencing was performed on peripheral blood mononuclear cells (PBMCs), taken when the disease was refractory, from a patient treated with antithyroid drugs. J is TRBJ2-1 and V is TRBV11-2; 9 nucleotides match TRBD2. The CDR3 nucleotides read TGTGCCAGCAGCTTAGGGCTTAGCGGGAGTTCGAATGAGCAGTTCTTC. It is translated as CASSLGLSGSSNEQFF.